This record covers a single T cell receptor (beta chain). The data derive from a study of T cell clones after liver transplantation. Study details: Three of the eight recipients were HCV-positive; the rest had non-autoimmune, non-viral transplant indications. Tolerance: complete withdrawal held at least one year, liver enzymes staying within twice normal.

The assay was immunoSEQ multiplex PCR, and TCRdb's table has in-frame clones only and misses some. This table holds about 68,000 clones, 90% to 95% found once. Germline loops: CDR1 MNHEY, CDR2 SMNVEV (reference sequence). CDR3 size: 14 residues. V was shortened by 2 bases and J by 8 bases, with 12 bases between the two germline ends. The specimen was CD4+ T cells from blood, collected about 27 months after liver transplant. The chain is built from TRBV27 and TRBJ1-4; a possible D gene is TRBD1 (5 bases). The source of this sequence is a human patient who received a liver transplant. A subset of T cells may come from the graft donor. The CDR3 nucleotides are TGTGCCAGCAGTTTAGGTGGGGGTAGCGAAAAACTGTTTTTT. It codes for CASSLGGGSEKLFF.